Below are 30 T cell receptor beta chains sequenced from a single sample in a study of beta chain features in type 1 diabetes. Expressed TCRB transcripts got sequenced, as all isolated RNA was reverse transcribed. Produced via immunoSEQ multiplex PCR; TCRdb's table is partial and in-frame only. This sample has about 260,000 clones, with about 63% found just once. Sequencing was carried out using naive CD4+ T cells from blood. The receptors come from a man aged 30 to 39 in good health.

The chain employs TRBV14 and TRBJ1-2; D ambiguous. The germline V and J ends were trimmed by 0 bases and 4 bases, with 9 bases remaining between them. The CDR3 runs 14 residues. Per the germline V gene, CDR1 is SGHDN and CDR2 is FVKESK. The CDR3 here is CASSQDITIYGYTF. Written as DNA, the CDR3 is TGTGCCAGCAGCCAAGACATTACCATCTATGGCTACACCTTC.

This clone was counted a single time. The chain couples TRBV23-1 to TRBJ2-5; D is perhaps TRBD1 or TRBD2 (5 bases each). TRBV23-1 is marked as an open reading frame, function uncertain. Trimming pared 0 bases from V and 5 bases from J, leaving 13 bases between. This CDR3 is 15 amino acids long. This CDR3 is CASSQSRSWGETQYF. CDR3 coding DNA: TGCGCCAGCAGTCAATCCCGATCTTGGGGGGAGACCCAGTACTTC.

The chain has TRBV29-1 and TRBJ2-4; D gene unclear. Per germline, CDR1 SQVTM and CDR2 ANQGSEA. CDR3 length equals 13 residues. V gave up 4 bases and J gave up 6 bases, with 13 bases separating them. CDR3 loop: CSVGLKNRNIQYF. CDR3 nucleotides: TGCAGCGTTGGGCTGAAAAACCGAAACATTCAGTACTTC.

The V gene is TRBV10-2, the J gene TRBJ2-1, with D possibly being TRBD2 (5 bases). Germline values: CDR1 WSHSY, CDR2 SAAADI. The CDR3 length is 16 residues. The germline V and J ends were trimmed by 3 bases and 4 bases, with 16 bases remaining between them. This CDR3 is CASSDPGFDLYNEQFF. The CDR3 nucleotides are TGCGCCAGCAGTGACCCGGGGTTCGATTTATACAATGAGCAGTTCTTC.

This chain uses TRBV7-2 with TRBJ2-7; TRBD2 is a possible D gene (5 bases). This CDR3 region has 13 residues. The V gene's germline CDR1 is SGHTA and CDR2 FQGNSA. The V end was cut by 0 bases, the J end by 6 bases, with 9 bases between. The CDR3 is CASSLAAGSEQYF. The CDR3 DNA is TGTGCCAGCAGCTTAGCGGCGGGTTCCGAGCAGTACTTC. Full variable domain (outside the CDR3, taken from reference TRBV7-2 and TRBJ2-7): GAGVSQSPSNKVTEKGKDVELRCDPISGHTALYWYRQSLGQGLEFLIYFQGNSAPDKSGLPSDRFSAERTGGSVSTLTIQRTQQEDSAVYLCASSLAAGSEQYFGPGTRLTVT.

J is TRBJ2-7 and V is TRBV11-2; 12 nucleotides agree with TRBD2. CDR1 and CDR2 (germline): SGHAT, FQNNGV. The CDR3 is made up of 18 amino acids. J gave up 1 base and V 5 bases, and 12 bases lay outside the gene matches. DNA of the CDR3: TGTGCCAGCAGCCCAGTAGGACTAGCGGGAACAAAGTCCTACGAGCAGTACTTC. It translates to CASSPVGLAGTKSYEQYF.

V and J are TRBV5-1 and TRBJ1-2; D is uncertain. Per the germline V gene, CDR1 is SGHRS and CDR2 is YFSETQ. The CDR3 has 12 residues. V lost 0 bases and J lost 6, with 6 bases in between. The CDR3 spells CASSLDGDGYTF. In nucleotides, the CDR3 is TGCGCCAGCAGCTTGGACGGGGATGGCTACACCTTC. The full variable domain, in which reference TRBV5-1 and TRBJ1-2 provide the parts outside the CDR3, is KAGVTQTPRYLIKTRGQQVTLSCSPISGHRSVSWYQQTPGQGLQFLFEYFSETQRNKGNFPGRFSGRQFSNSRSEMNVSTLELGDSALYLCASSLDGDGYTFGSGTRLTVV.

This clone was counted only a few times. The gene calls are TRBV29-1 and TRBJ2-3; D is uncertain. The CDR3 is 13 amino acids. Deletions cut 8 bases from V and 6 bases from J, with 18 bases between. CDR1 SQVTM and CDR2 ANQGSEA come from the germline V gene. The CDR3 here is CSIVPGPSDTQYF. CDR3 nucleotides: TGCAGCATCGTTCCGGGTCCAAGCGATACGCAGTATTTT.

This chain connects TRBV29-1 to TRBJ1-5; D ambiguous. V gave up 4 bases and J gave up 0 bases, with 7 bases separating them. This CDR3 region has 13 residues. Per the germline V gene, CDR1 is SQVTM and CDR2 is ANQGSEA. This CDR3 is CSVGENSNQPQHF. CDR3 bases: TGCAGCGTTGGCGAAAATAGCAATCAGCCCCAGCATTTT.

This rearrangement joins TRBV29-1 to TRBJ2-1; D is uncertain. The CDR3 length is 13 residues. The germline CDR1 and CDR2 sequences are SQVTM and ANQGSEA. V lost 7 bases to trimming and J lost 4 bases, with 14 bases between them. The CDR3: CSAAHDLYNEQFF. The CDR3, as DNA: TGCAGCGCTGCCCACGACTTGTACAATGAGCAGTTCTTC.

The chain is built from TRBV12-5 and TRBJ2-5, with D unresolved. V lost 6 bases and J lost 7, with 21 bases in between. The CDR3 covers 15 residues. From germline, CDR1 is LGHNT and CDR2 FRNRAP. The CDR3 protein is CASGPTGPATGTQYF. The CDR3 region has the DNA TGTGCTAGTGGACCGACCGGGCCCGCAACCGGGACCCAGTACTTC.

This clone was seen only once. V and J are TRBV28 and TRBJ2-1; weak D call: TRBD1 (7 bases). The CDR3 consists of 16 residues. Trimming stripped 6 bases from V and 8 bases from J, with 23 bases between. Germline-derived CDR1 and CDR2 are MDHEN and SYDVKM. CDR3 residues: CASRTTSQGVWDEQFF. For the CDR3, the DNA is TGTGCCAGCAGAACGACTAGTCAGGGGGTTTGGGATGAGCAGTTCTTC.

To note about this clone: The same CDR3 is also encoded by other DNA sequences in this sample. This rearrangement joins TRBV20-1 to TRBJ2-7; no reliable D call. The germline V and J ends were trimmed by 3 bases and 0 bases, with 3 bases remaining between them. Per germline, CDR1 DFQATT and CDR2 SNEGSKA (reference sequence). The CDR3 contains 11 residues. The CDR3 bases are TGCAGTGCTAGCTCCTCCTACGAGCAGTACTTC. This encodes CSASSSYEQYF.

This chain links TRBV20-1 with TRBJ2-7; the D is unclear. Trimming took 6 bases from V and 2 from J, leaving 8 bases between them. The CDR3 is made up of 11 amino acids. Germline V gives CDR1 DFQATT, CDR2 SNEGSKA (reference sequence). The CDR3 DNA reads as TGCAGTGCCCCGGGCCCCTACGAGCAGTACTTC. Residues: CSAPGPYEQYF.

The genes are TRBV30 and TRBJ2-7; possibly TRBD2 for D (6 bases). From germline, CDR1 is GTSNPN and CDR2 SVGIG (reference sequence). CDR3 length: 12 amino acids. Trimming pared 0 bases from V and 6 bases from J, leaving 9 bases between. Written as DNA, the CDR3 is TGTGCCTGGAGTGTAGCGGGTTTCGAGCAGTACTTC. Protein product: CAWSVAGFEQYF.

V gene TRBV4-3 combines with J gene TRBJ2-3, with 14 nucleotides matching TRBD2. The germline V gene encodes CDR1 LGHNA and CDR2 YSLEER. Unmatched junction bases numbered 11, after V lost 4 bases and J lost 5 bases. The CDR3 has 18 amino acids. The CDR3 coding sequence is TGCGCCAGCAGCCTAGGACTAGCGGGAGGAGGCGAGGGAGATACGCAGTATTTT. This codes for CASSLGLAGGGEGDTQYF.

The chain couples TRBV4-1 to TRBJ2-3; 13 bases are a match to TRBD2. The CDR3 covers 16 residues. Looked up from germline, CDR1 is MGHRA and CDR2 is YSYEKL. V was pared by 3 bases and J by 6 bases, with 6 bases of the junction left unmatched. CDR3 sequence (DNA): TGCGCCAGCAGCCAGGGACTAGCGGGGACTCTGGATACGCAGTATTTT. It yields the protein CASSQGLAGTLDTQYF.

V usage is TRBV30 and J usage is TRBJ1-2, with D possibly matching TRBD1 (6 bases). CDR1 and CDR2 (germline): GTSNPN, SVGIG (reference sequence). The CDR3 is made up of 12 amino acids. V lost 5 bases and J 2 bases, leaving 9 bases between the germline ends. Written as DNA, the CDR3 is TGTGCCTGGTGGAGGGGGAACTATGGCTACACCTTC. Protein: CAWWRGNYGYTF.

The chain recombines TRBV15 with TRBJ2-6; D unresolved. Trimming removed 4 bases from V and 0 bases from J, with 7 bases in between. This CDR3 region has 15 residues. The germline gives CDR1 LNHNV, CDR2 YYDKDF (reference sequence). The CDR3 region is CATSIEYSGANVLTF. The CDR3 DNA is TGTGCCACCAGCATTGAGTACTCTGGGGCCAACGTCCTGACTTTC.

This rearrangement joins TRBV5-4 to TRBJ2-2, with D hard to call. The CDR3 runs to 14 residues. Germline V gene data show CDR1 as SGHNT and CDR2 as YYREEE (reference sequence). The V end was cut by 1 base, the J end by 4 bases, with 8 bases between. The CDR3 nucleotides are TGTGCCAGCAGCTTGCCGGGCCCCACCGGGGAGCTGTTTTTT. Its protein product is CASSLPGPTGELFF.

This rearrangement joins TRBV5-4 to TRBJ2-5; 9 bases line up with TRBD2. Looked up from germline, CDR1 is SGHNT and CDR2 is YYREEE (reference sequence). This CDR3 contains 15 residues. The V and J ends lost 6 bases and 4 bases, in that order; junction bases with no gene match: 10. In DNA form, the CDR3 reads TGTGCCAGCACCCGAGGAGCGGGGGGCGGAGAGACCCAGTACTTC. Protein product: CASTRGAGGGETQYF. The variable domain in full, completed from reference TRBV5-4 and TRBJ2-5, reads ETGVTQSPTHLIKTRGQQVTLRCSSQSGHNTVSWYQQALGQGPQFIFQYYREEENGRGNFPPRFSGLQFPNYSSELNVNALELDDSALYLCASTRGAGGGETQYFGPGTRLLVL.

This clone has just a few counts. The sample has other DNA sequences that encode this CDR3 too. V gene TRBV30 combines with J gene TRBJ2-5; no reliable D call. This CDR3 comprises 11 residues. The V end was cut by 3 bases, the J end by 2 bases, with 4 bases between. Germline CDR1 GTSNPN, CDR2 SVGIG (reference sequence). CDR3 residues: CAWSEQETQYF. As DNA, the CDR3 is TGTGCCTGGAGCGAACAAGAGACCCAGTACTTC.

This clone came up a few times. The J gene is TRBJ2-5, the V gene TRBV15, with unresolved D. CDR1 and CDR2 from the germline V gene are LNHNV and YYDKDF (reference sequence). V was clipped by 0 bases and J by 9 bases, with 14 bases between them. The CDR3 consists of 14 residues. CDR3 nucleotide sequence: TGTGCCACCAGCAGAGATCTAACCGGAAGAGCCCAGTACTTC. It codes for CATSRDLTGRAQYF.

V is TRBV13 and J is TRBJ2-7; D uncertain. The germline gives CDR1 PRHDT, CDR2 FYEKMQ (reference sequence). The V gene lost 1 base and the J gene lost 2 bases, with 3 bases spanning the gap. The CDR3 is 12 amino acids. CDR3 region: CASSLDPYEQYF. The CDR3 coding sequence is TGTGCCAGCAGCTTAGATCCCTACGAGCAGTACTTC.

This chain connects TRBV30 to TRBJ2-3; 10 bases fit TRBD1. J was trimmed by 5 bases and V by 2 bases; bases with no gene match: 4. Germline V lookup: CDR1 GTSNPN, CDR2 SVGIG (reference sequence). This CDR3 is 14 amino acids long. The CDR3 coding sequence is TGTGCCTGGAGTTTAAGGACAGGGGGAGATACGCAGTATTTT. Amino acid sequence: CAWSLRTGGDTQYF. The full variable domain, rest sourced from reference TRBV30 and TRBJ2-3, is SQTIHQWPATLVQPVGSPLSLECTVEGTSNPNLYWYRQAAGRGLQLLFYSVGIGQISSEVPQNLSASRPQDRQFILSSKKLLLSDSGFYLCAWSLRTGGDTQYFGPGTRLTVL.

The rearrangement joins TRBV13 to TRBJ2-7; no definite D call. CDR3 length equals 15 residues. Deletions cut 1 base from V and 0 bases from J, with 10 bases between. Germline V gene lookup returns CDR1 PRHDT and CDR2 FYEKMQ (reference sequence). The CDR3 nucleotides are TGTGCCAGCAGCTTAGTGGGCTCCCTCTCCTACGAGCAGTACTTC. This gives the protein CASSLVGSLSYEQYF.

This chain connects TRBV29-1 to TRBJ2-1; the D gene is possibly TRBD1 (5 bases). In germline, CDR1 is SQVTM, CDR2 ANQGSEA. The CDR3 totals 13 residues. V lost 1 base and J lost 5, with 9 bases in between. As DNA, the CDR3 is TGCAGCGTTGAAGGGACACCGAACAATGAGCAGTTCTTC. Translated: CSVEGTPNNEQFF.

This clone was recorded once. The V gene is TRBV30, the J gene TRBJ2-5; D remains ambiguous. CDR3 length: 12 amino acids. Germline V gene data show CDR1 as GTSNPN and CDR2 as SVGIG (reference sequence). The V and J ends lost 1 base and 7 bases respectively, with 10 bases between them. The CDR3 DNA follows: TGTGCCTGGAGTGAGTTAAAGGGGACCCAGTACTTC. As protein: CAWSELKGTQYF.

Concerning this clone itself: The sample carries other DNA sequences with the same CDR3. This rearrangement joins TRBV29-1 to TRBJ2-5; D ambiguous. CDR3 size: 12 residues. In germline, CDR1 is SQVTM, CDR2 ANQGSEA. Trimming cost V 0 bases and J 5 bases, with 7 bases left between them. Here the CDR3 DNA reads TGCAGCGTTGAAGAGGGTCCGGAGACCCAGTACTTC. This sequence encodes CSVEEGPETQYF.

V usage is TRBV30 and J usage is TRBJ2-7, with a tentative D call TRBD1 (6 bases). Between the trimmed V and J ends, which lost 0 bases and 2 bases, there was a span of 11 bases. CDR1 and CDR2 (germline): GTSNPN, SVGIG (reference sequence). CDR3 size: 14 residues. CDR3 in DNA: TGTGCCTGGAGTGTATCACAGGGTCCCTACGAGCAGTACTTC. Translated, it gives CAWSVSQGPYEQYF.